This is a list of T cell receptor beta chains from one sample in a study of cytomegalovirus exposure and HLA in healthy donors. TCRdb keeps only in-frame clones here, not all; method: immunoSEQ multiplex PCR. The sample lists around 99,000 clones, 74% occurring once. Input material: PBMCs. Every receptor here comes from a woman aged 40 to 50 in good health and CMV-seropositive. The CDR3 runs from the conserved cysteine through the conserved F or W. The D gene is left open where the match is weak. Not all rows give a size; the values are once, few, many and, for expanded clones, a class.

CASSPEGGEGNYGYTF TGTGCCAGCTCACCGGAAGGGGGCGAGGGTAACTATGGCTACACCTTC TRBV18 TRBD1 NA TRBJ1-2
CASSFNGGLTEAFF TGTGCCAGCAGCTTTAACGGGGGGCTCACTGAAGCTTTCTTT TRBV7-9 NA NA TRBJ1-1
CASSFRENRETQYF TGTGCCAGCAGCTTTCGGGAGAATCGGGAGACCCAGTACTTC TRBV11-2 NA NA TRBJ2-5
CASSFAGGTGELFF TGTGCCAGCAGCTTCGCCGGGGGCACCGGGGAGCTGTTTTTT TRBV7-2 NA NA TRBJ2-2
CASSQDLGGANQPQHF TGCGCCAGCAGCCAAGATTTGGGGGGGGCCAATCAGCCCCAGCATTTT TRBV4-3 NA NA TRBJ1-5
CASGLGDRRDTEAFF TGTGCTAGTGGTTTGGGGGACAGGAGGGACACTGAAGCTTTCTTT TRBV12-5 TRBD1 NA TRBJ1-1
CASSLRTGVDYEQYF TGTGCCAGCTCACTACGGACAGGGGTGGACTACGAGCAGTACTTC TRBV18 TRBD1 NA TRBJ2-7
CASSLGDRNYGYTF TGTGCCAGCAGCTTAGGGGACAGGAACTATGGCTACACCTTC TRBV7-8 TRBD1 NA TRBJ1-2
CASSPNAGTGAGRAEGYTF TGTGCCAGCTCACCCAACGCCGGGACAGGGGCCGGGCGTGCGGAGGGCTACACCTTC TRBV18 TRBD1 NA TRBJ1-2
CASSETHGELFF TGCGCCAGCAGTGAGACACACGGGGAGCTGTTTTTT TRBV10-2 NA few TRBJ2-2
CASSIGSGAWDTQYF TGTGCCAGTAGTATCGGGAGCGGTGCATGGGATACGCAGTATTTT TRBV19 NA NA TRBJ2-3
CASSPGTGYGYGYTF TGTGCCAGCAGTCCCGGGACAGGGTACGGCTATGGCTACACCTTC TRBV6-6 TRBD1 NA TRBJ1-2
CAIFVNTEAFF TGTGCCATCTTTGTAAACACTGAAGCTTTCTTT TRBV10-3 NA NA TRBJ1-1
CASSLPPTGVETQYF TGCGCCAGCAGCTTGCCCCCGACAGGGGTTGAGACCCAGTACTTC TRBV5-1 TRBD1 NA TRBJ2-5
CASSPPGRDYSEAFF TGTGCCAGCAGTCCCCCCGGCAGGGATTATTCTGAAGCTTTCTTT TRBV27 NA NA TRBJ1-1
CAISVSGTGNSPLHF TGTGCCATCAGCGTCTCCGGGACAGGGAATTCACCCCTCCACTTT TRBV10-3 TRBD1 NA TRBJ1-6
CASTLDQGEVNTEAFF TGTGCCAGCACCTTAGACCAGGGCGAGGTAAACACTGAAGCTTTCTTT TRBV4-2 NA NA TRBJ1-1
CASSSGQGRTDTQYF TGTGCCAGCAGCTCCGGACAGGGGAGGACAGATACGCAGTATTTT TRBV9 TRBD1 NA TRBJ2-3
CASSRGQLMDEQYF TGCGCCAGCAGCCGCGGACAGCTCATGGACGAGCAGTACTTC TRBV4-1 NA NA TRBJ2-7
CASSPYRGNREKLFF TGTGCCAGCAGCCCCTACAGGGGTAACAGAGAAAAACTGTTTTTT TRBV7-2 TRBD1 NA TRBJ1-4
CASSPSTGTANYGYTF TGTGCCAGCAGCCCCTCGACCGGGACAGCTAACTATGGCTACACCTTC TRBV4-2 TRBD1 NA TRBJ1-2
CASSPARISGNTIYF TGTGCCAGCAGTCCCGCCAGGATCTCTGGAAACACCATATATTTT TRBV6-5 NA many TRBJ1-3
CSAPRDSGYTF TGCAGTGCTCCCCGGGACAGCGGCTACACCTTC TRBV20-1 TRBD1 once TRBJ1-2
CASRRMSGGENTEAFF TGTGCCAGCAGAAGAATGTCAGGGGGCGAGAACACTGAAGCTTTCTTT TRBV7-9 TRBD1 NA TRBJ1-1
CASRTGGTYNEQFF TGTGCCAGCAGGACAGGGGGTACGTACAATGAGCAGTTCTTC TRBV2 TRBD1 NA TRBJ2-1
CAWSAHGQGALGANVLTF TGTGCCTGGAGTGCGCACGGACAGGGAGCGTTAGGGGCCAACGTCCTGACTTTC TRBV30 TRBD1 NA TRBJ2-6
CASSEGLINSPLHF TGTGCCAGCAGTGAGGGACTGATAAATTCACCCCTCCACTTT TRBV2 NA NA TRBJ1-6
CASSQDGAGNYGYTF TGCGCCAGCAGCCAAGATGGGGCAGGGAACTATGGCTACACCTTC TRBV4-1 NA NA TRBJ1-2
CASSPGDRVHGYTF TGTGCCAGCAGCCCTGGGGACAGGGTTCATGGCTACACCTTC TRBV9 TRBD1 NA TRBJ1-2
CSVTLGAKNIQYF TGCAGCGTTACCCTAGGGGCAAAAAACATTCAGTACTTC TRBV29-1 NA NA TRBJ2-4
CASTPDRSHLGETQYF TGTGCCAGCACCCCCGACAGGTCCCATCTGGGAGAGACCCAGTACTTC TRBV27 NA once TRBJ2-5
CASSFGAGQGAIAFF TGTGCCAGCAGCTTCGGCGCGGGACAGGGGGCTATTGCTTTCTTT TRBV11-3 TRBD1 NA TRBJ1-1
CASSLRQGSSYEQYF TGCGCCAGCAGTCTGAGACAGGGGAGCTCCTACGAGCAGTACTTC TRBV4-1 TRBD1 NA TRBJ2-7
CAWSWEGSWETQYF TGTGCCTGGAGTTGGGAGGGCAGTTGGGAGACCCAGTACTTC TRBV30 TRBD2 NA TRBJ2-5
CASSLGGSGGQETQYF TGCGCCAGCAGCCTGGGAGGTAGCGGGGGCCAAGAGACCCAGTACTTC TRBV5-1 TRBD2 NA TRBJ2-5
CASSVPRVDAFF TGTGCCAGCAGCGTACCCAGGGTGGACGCTTTCTTT TRBV9 NA NA TRBJ1-1
CASGPGRETQYF TGTGCCAGCGGCCCAGGGCGAGAGACCCAGTACTTC TRBV7-8 NA NA TRBJ2-5
CASSSQGSYEQYF TGTGCCAGCAGTTCCCAGGGCTCCTACGAGCAGTACTTC TRBV6-6 NA few TRBJ2-7
CASSLDRGQWNEQFF TGTGCCAGCTCCCTAGACAGGGGGCAATGGAATGAGCAGTTCTTC TRBV18 TRBD1 NA TRBJ2-1
CASRQGGYEYSNQPQHF TGCGCCAGCAGACAGGGGGGGTACGAGTATAGCAATCAGCCCCAGCATTTT TRBV10-1 TRBD1 NA TRBJ1-5
CASSESKRTLTGELFF TGTGCCAGCAGCGAAAGCAAACGGACTCTCACCGGGGAGCTGTTTTTT TRBV7-3 NA NA TRBJ2-2
CASSEGLGAEAFF TGCGCCAGCAGTGAAGGCCTGGGCGCTGAAGCTTTCTTT TRBV10-1 NA NA TRBJ1-1
CASSETRGYNQPQHF TGTGCCAGCAGTGAAACCCGGGGTTACAATCAGCCCCAGCATTTT TRBV6-1 NA NA TRBJ1-5
CAWSAPGWYNSPLHF TGTGCCTGGAGTGCTCCCGGGTGGTATAATTCACCCCTCCACTTT TRBV30 NA NA TRBJ1-6
CASSASDRGRADTQYF TGTGCCAGCAGCGCCTCGGACAGGGGAAGAGCAGATACGCAGTATTTT TRBV5-4 TRBD1 once TRBJ2-3
CAWGTSYEQYF TGTGCCTGGGGGACAAGCTACGAGCAGTACTTC TRBV30 NA few TRBJ2-7
CASSLWASGGKETQYF TGTGCCAGCAGCTTATGGGCTAGCGGGGGGAAAGAGACCCAGTACTTC TRBV7-2 TRBD2 few TRBJ2-5
CASSQRGPGELFF TGTGCCAGCAGCCAGAGAGGGCCCGGGGAGCTGTTTTTT TRBV14 NA NA TRBJ2-2
CASKVAPRETQYF TGTGCCAGCAAGGTCGCCCCGAGGGAGACCCAGTACTTC TRBV6-5 NA NA TRBJ2-5
CASRDTRYGYTF TGTGCCAGTAGGGACACTCGCTATGGCTACACCTTC TRBV19 NA NA TRBJ1-2
CATSRDPKGGTEAFF TGTGCCACCAGCAGAGATCCTAAGGGAGGCACTGAAGCTTTCTTT TRBV15 NA NA TRBJ1-1
CASSLGGPSGAREQYF TGTGCCAGCAGCTTGGGGGGGCCTAGCGGGGCCAGGGAGCAGTACTTC TRBV5-4 TRBD2 few TRBJ2-7
CASSERIGGDTEAFF TGTGCCAGCAGTGAACGCATCGGAGGCGACACTGAAGCTTTCTTT TRBV6-1 NA NA TRBJ1-1
CACPGSSNNYGYTF TGTGCCTGTCCGGGATCCTCTAATAACTATGGCTACACCTTC TRBV30 NA NA TRBJ1-2
CATSSVGQGAEAFF TGTGCCACCAGCTCAGTGGGACAGGGTGCTGAAGCTTTCTTT TRBV15 TRBD1 NA TRBJ1-1